The next 32 T cell receptor beta chains were all read from a single sample in a study of T cells in Graves' hyperthyroidism and ophthalmopathy (dated by TCRdb to the late 2010s). The receptor library was made with multiplex PCR. Sequencer: Illumina HiSeq 2000. Amplification of TCR beta CDR3 regions was carried out from RNA transcripts. A first-round RT-PCR of the TCR CDR3 used the HTBI primer set with the Qiagen OneStep RT-PCR kit. TCRdb handled the public reads itself, with Q25 trimming in fastp and clone calling in MiXCR, and kept productive beta chains. Duplicate CDR3 protein sequences are folded into a single record with the most common DNA and genes. The sample table contains about 96,000 distinct CDR3 sequences; only one count was recorded for roughly half of them. The ten biggest clones cover roughly 29% of the sample. The sequencing input was blood. The receptors here all came from a middle-aged woman with Graves' hyperthyroidism.

The chain couples TRBV25-1 to TRBJ1-2; 7 nucleotides align to TRBD1. V lost 8 bases to trimming and J lost 5 bases; unmatched junction nucleotides: 8. The CDR3 is 13 amino acids. Germline V gives CDR1 MGHDK, CDR2 SYGVNS. CDR3 nucleotides: TGTGCCAGCCAAGGGGGACAGATTTATGGCTACACCTTC. This codes for CASQGGQIYGYTF.

On this clonotype: A much more abundant neighbour one base away suggests this may be a read error. The V gene is TRBV7-3, the J gene TRBJ1-2; D is ambiguous. V shed 5 bases and J shed 12 bases, with 19 bases lying between them. CDR1 and CDR2 from the germline V gene are SGHTA and FQGTGA. This CDR3 region has 13 residues. The CDR3 spells CASSQSRNSGNTF. CDR3 coding DNA: TGTGCCAGCAGCCAGAGCAGGAACTCTGGAAACACCTTC. Variable domain in full (rest from reference TRBV7-3 and TRBJ1-2): GAGVSQTPSNKVTEKGKYVELRCDPISGHTALYWYRQSLGQGPEFLIYFQGTGAADDSGLPNDRFFAVRPEGSVSTLKIQRTERGDSAVYLCASSQSRNSGNTFGSGTRLTVV.

This clonotype was seen only a few times. A much larger clone differs by one base, so this may be a read error. The chain joins TRBV4-2 to TRBJ1-2; D is ambiguous. This CDR3 region has 15 residues. V was trimmed by 1 base and J by 10 bases, leaving 19 bases between them. The germline V gene encodes CDR1 LGHNA and CDR2 YNFKEQ. This chain's CDR3 is CASSQVRAGSVDYTF. In DNA form, the CDR3 reads TGTGCCAGCAGCCAAGTTAGGGCGGGCTCGGTAGACTACACCTTC.

The chain carries TRBV9 and TRBJ2-5; D call uncertain. This CDR3 contains 16 residues. From germline, CDR1 is SGDLS and CDR2 YYNGEE. V was clipped by 0 bases and J by 6 bases, with 18 bases between them. The CDR3, as DNA: TGTGCCAGCAGCGTAGATGGCACGGCCTCCGCAAAGACCCAGTACTTC. Encoded protein: CASSVDGTASAKTQYF.

This clonotype came up once. A much larger clone lies one base from this, so it may be a read error. The CDR3: CSVEPRGGVLTDTQYF. DNA of the CDR3: TGCAGCGTTGAACCACGAGGGGGCGTACTCACAGATACGCAGTATTTT. V gene TRBV29-1 combines with J gene TRBJ2-3; 7 nucleotides align to TRBD1. V shed 2 bases and J 2 bases; nucleotides not matched to a gene: 10. This CDR3 contains 16 residues. The germline V gene has CDR1 SQVTM and CDR2 ANQGSEA.

This chain links TRBV10-3 with TRBJ1-2; 9 nucleotides match TRBD1. CDR1 and CDR2 from the germline V gene are ENHRY and SYGVKD. V lost 9 bases to trimming and J lost 7 bases; unmatched junction nucleotides: 9. This CDR3 is 13 amino acids long. In DNA form, the CDR3 reads TGTGCCATTCAAACAGGGGGCGGGGTTGGCTACACCTTC. Protein sequence: CAIQTGGGVGYTF.

This clonotype has a count of ten or more. This chain links TRBV7-9 with TRBJ2-5, with D perhaps matching TRBD1 or TRBD2 (5 bases each). The V gene's germline CDR1 is SEHNR and CDR2 FQNEAQ (reference sequence). This CDR3 is built from 13 residues. Trimming took off 4 bases at V and 4 bases at J, with 10 bases between the two ends. CDR3 sequence (DNA): TGTGCCAGCAGCTCCGGGACCTTAGAGACCCAGTACTTC. It yields the protein CASSSGTLETQYF. The full variable domain, its missing parts supplied by reference TRBV7-9 and TRBJ2-5, is DTGVSQNPRHKITKRGQNVTFRCDPISEHNRLYWYRQTLGQGPEFLTYFQNEAQLEKSRLLSDRFSAERPKGSFSTLEIQRTEQGDSAMYLCASSSGTLETQYFGPGTRLLVL.

The chain joins TRBV29-1 to TRBJ1-1; tentatively, D is TRBD1 (6 bases). The V and J ends lost 4 bases and 3 bases respectively, with 9 bases between them. Germline V gives CDR1 SQVTM, CDR2 ANQGSEA. The CDR3 is 12 residues long. The chain's CDR3 is CSVAQGYTEAFF. CDR3 coding DNA: TGCAGCGTTGCCCAGGGGTACACTGAAGCTTTCTTT.

The V and J genes are TRBV7-8 and TRBJ2-2, with TRBD1 as a possible D gene (5 bases). This CDR3 has 13 amino acids. Germline V gene sequence: CDR1 SGHVS, CDR2 FQNEAQ. Trimming took off 6 bases at V and 3 bases at J, with 8 bases between the two ends. CDR3 nucleotide sequence: TGTGCCAGCAGGTTCAGGGACACCGGGGAGCTGTTTTTT. Translation: CASRFRDTGELFF.

This clonotype was detected only once. The V gene is TRBV13, the J gene TRBJ1-4; 8 positions match TRBD1. V gave up 1 base and J gave up 7 bases; unmatched junction bases: 8. Germline CDR1 is PRHDT and CDR2 is FYEKMQ (reference sequence). The length of the CDR3 is 16 residues. CDR3 in amino acids: CASSLVVRTGSEKLFF. CDR3 bases: TGTGCCAGCAGCTTAGTCGTGCGGACAGGGTCTGAAAAACTGTTTTTT.

Written as DNA, the CDR3 is TGCAGTGCTAGAGATCAGGCGGGGACTGAAGCTTTCTTT. It codes for CSARDQAGTEAFF. This chain links TRBV20-1 with TRBJ1-1; D uncertain. The CDR3 is 13 residues long. V dropped 0 bases and J dropped 5 bases, with 10 bases sitting between them. The germline CDR1 and CDR2 sequences are DFQATT and SNEGSKA (reference sequence).

This clonotype was seen ten or more times. The V call is TRBV6-6, the J call TRBJ2-7; D not certain. This CDR3 contains 11 residues. Germline lookup yields CDR1 MNHNY and CDR2 SVGAGI (reference sequence). Trimming took 10 bases from V and 6 from J, leaving 13 bases between them. CDR3 nucleotide sequence: TGTGCCACCAAAAGAACTTCCGAGCAGTACTTC. This codes for CATKRTSEQYF.

This clonotype occurred a few times. CDR3 DNA sequence: TGTGCCACCAGCAGAGCTCTAACGGAGACCCAGTACTTC. Protein sequence: CATSRALTETQYF. V and J are TRBV15 and TRBJ2-5; no reliable D call. This CDR3 spans 13 amino acids. Germline V gene data show CDR1 as LNHNV and CDR2 as YYDKDF (reference sequence). The V gene lost 1 base and the J gene lost 5 bases, with 8 bases spanning the gap.

This clonotype was counted ten times or more. The chain recombines TRBV7-9 with TRBJ2-7; possibly TRBD2 for D (6 bases). The length of the CDR3 is 13 residues. V lost 1 base and J lost 7, with 11 bases in between. CDR1 SEHNR and CDR2 FQNEAQ come from the germline V gene (reference sequence). CDR3 bases: TGTGCCAGCAGCTTAGGGACTACCTGGGAGCAGTACTTC. Translating it yields CASSLGTTWEQYF.

In its sample, this clonotype was seen a few times. This chain connects TRBV7-2 to TRBJ2-6; 7 nucleotides agree with TRBD1. The ends lost 3 bases at V and 2 bases at J; junction bases unmatched: 4. This CDR3 spans 16 amino acids. CDR1 SGHTA and CDR2 FQGNSA come from the germline V gene. The CDR3 nucleotides read TGTGCCAGCAGCTTTCAGGGGGACGCTGGGGCCAACGTCCTGACTTTC. Translated: CASSFQGDAGANVLTF.

Within the sample, this clonotype is medium-sized. CDR3 in DNA: TGTGCCAGCAGTGATGACAGTCAAGAGACCCAGTACTTC. This gives the protein CASSDDSQETQYF. The rearrangement joins TRBV25-1 to TRBJ2-5; D is possibly TRBD1 (5 bases). The V end was cut by 3 bases, the J end by 2 bases, with 7 bases between. CDR1 is MGHDK, CDR2 SYGVNS, per germline. The CDR3 consists of 13 residues.

This clonotype has a count of ten or more. V and J are TRBV29-1 and TRBJ2-3; D uncertain. Germline values: CDR1 SQVTM, CDR2 ANQGSEA. The CDR3 has 13 amino acids. Trimming removed 6 bases from V and 1 base from J, with 11 bases in between. CDR3 DNA sequence: TGCAGCGTGATGGTGACTGGCACAGATACGCAGTATTTT. This translates into CSVMVTGTDTQYF.

This chain uses TRBV9 with TRBJ2-6; TRBD1 is a possible D gene (5 bases). The V end lost 4 bases, the J end lost 5 bases, and 10 bases lay between the germline ends. The CDR3 spans 14 residues. The germline gives CDR1 SGDLS, CDR2 YYNGEE. DNA of the CDR3: TGTGCCAGCAGCCCTTCAGGGTGGGCCAACGTCCTGACTTTC. Its translation: CASSPSGWANVLTF.

The chain is built from TRBV7-2 and TRBJ1-1; no clear D gene. Germline values: CDR1 SGHTA, CDR2 FQGNSA. The CDR3 is 16 residues long. Between the trimmed V and J ends, which lost 5 bases and 0 bases, there was a span of 16 bases. CDR3 sequence reads: CASSPRLAGMNTEAFF. The CDR3 DNA is TGTGCCAGCAGCCCCCGACTAGCGGGGATGAACACTGAAGCTTTCTTT. Together with reference TRBV7-2 and TRBJ1-1, the CDR3 gives the full variable domain: GAGVSQSPSNKVTEKGKDVELRCDPISGHTALYWYRQSLGQGLEFLIYFQGNSAPDKSGLPSDRFSAERTGGSVSTLTIQRTQQEDSAVYLCASSPRLAGMNTEAFFGQGTRLTVV.

This clonotype was counted ten times or more. The V gene is TRBV30, the J gene TRBJ1-1, with D possibly being TRBD1 (6 bases). The CDR3 sequence is 12 residues long. The V end was cut by 7 bases, the J end by 1 base, with 10 bases between. The germline gives CDR1 GTSNPN, CDR2 SVGIG (reference sequence). The CDR3 reads CASRQENTEAFF. For the CDR3, the DNA is TGTGCCTCAAGACAGGAGAACACTGAAGCTTTCTTT.

This clonotype has ten or more counts. V usage is TRBV7-8 and J usage is TRBJ2-7; TRBD2 matches 8 bases. The germline CDR1 and CDR2 sequences are SGHVS and FQNEAQ. V was pared by 7 bases and J by 1 base, with 9 bases of the junction left unmatched. The CDR3 is 15 amino acids. CDR3 sequence: CASTRATSGSYEQYF. As DNA, the CDR3 is TGTGCCAGCACTCGGGCTACTAGCGGATCCTACGAGCAGTACTTC.

V usage is TRBV14 and J usage is TRBJ2-5, with 8 nucleotides matching TRBD2. This CDR3 has 16 residues. Germline trimming cut 4 bases from V and 5 bases from J; bases unmatched to any gene: 12. Germline V CDR1 and CDR2: SGHDN, FVKESK. CDR3 sequence (DNA): TGTGCCAGCAGCCCTTGGGCGGGGGGCACCGGGGAGACCCAGTACTTC. Its protein is CASSPWAGGTGETQYF.

The rearrangement joins TRBV7-2 to TRBJ2-7; 11 nucleotides align to TRBD1. The germline V gene encodes CDR1 SGHTA and CDR2 FQGNSA. The CDR3 sequence is 16 residues long. Trimming cost V 1 base and J 4 bases; bases outside gene matches: 6. The CDR3 region has the DNA TGTGCCAGCAGCTTAGACCCGGGACAGGGGGGGTACGAGCAGTACTTC. Its translation is CASSLDPGQGGYEQYF. The full variable domain, rest sourced from reference TRBV7-2 and TRBJ2-7, is GAGVSQSPSNKVTEKGKDVELRCDPISGHTALYWYRQSLGQGLEFLIYFQGNSAPDKSGLPSDRFSAERTGGSVSTLTIQRTQQEDSAVYLCASSLDPGQGGYEQYFGPGTRLTVT.

The rearrangement uses TRBV7-9 and TRBJ2-5; 13 positions agree with TRBD2. Germline-derived CDR1 and CDR2 are SEHNR and FQNEAQ (reference sequence). The CDR3 extends over 17 amino acids. Germline trimming cut 1 base from V and 5 bases from J; bases unmatched to any gene: 7. This chain's CDR3 is CASSLGLAGGPGETQYF. The DNA of the CDR3 is TGTGCCAGCAGCTTAGGACTAGCGGGAGGCCCGGGGGAGACCCAGTACTTC.

Here the CDR3 DNA reads TGTGCCATCGGGCAAGCGGGACTTGTCGAGCAGTACTTC. It specifies CAIGQAGLVEQYF. The chain has TRBV10-3 and TRBJ2-7; 7 bases are shared with TRBD2. There are 13 residues in the CDR3. Germline V gives CDR1 ENHRY, CDR2 SYGVKD. The V segment lost 8 bases and the J segment 6 bases; nucleotides outside the gene matches: 10.

The J gene is TRBJ1-1, the V gene TRBV12-3 or TRBV12-4; the D gene is possibly TRBD1 (5 bases). This CDR3 spans 16 amino acids. The ends were cut back, 4 bases at V and 1 base at J, with 16 bases in the middle. CDR3 in DNA: TGTGCCAGCAGTTCGGCGTGGGGGGGACCGAACACTGAAGCTTTCTTT. Translating it yields CASSSAWGGPNTEAFF.

The chain couples TRBV9 to TRBJ2-7; TRBD2 is a possible D gene (7 bases). This CDR3 is built from 14 residues. Germline loops: CDR1 SGDLS, CDR2 YYNGEE. V lost 5 bases, J lost 6 bases, and 18 bases lay in between. CDR3 amino acids: CASRGEGGAGEQYF. CDR3 nucleotides: TGTGCCAGCAGAGGTGAAGGGGGGGCGGGCGAGCAGTACTTC.

The chain couples TRBV7-9 to TRBJ1-5, with D unresolved. Between the trimmed V and J ends, which lost 6 bases and 11 bases, there was a span of 14 bases. Germline V gene lookup returns CDR1 SEHNR and CDR2 FQNEAQ (reference sequence). This CDR3 has 12 amino acids. The CDR3 region has the DNA TGTGCCAGCAGTTTGGACCAAGAGACCCAGCATTTT. Protein product: CASSLDQETQHF. The full variable domain, its missing parts supplied by reference TRBV7-9 and TRBJ1-5, is DTGVSQNPRHKITKRGQNVTFRCDPISEHNRLYWYRQTLGQGPEFLTYFQNEAQLEKSRLLSDRFSAERPKGSFSTLEIQRTEQGDSAMYLCASSLDQETQHFGDGTRLSIL.

This clonotype has at least ten counts. The V gene is TRBV7-6, the J gene TRBJ1-3; TRBD1 matches 7 bases. J was trimmed by 0 bases and V by 1 base; bases with no gene match: 3. The CDR3 length is 16 residues. Germline loops: CDR1 SGHVS, CDR2 FNYEAQ. Here the CDR3 DNA reads TGTGCCAGCAGCTTAGAAGGGGGCCTCTCTGGAAACACCATATATTTT. The encoded protein is CASSLEGGLSGNTIYF.

The chain couples TRBV2 to TRBJ1-6, with TRBD1 identical over 8 bases. The CDR3 has 13 amino acids. With V trimmed by 4 bases and J by 9 bases, 2 bases remained unmatched. Germline V lookup: CDR1 SNHLY, CDR2 FYNNEI. In DNA, the CDR3 is TGTGCCAGCAGTGCAGGGGGCGGTTCACCCCTCCACTTT. Protein: CASSAGGGSPLHF.

This clonotype was found a few times. The V call is TRBV5-6, the J call TRBJ2-3; D may be TRBD2 (6 bases). The CDR3 spans 14 residues. V shed 6 bases and J shed 4 bases, with 15 bases lying between them. The germline CDR1 and CDR2 sequences are SGHDT and YYEEEE. CDR3 coding DNA: TGTGCCAGCAATTTAGGAGGGCCATCAGATACGCAGTATTTT. It yields the protein CASNLGGPSDTQYF.

V gene TRBV5-1 combines with J gene TRBJ1-3, with 9 bases fitting TRBD1. In germline, CDR1 is SGHRS, CDR2 YFSETQ. The CDR3 length is 16 residues. Trimming at V came to 0 bases and at J to 4 bases, leaving 5 bases not matched to a gene. The CDR3 DNA sequence: TGCGCCAGCAGCTTGGGACAGGGGGGCTCCGGAAACACCATATATTTT. Translated, it gives CASSLGQGGSGNTIYF.